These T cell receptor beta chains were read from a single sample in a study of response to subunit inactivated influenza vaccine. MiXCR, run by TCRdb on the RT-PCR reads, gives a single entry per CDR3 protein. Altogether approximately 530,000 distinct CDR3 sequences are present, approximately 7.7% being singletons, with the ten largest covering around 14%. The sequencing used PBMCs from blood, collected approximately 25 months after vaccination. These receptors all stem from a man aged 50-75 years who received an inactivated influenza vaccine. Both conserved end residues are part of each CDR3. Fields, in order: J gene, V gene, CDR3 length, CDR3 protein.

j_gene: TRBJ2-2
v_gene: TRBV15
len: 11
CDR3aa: CATSRVGELFF

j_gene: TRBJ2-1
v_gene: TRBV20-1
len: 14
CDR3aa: CSATSGQLYNEQFF

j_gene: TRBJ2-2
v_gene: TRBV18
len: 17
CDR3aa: CASSPPGLGSFPGELFF

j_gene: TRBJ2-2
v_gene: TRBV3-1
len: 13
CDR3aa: CASRQDRTGELFF

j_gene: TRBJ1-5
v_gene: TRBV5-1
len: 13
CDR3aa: CASSLDRDAPQHF

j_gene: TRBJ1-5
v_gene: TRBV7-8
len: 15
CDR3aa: CASSSSDRGNQPQHF

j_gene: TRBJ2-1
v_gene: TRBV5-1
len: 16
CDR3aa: CASSHRGTSGSNEQFF

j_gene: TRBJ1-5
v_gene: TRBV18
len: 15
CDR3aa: CASSTNRNDPRSQHF

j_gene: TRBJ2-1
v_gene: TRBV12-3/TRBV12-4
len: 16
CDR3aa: CASSFPRGGFGNEQFF

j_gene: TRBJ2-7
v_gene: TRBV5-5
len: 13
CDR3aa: CASSLAGTREQYF

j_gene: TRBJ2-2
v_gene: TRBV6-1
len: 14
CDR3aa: CASTRTGGIGELFF

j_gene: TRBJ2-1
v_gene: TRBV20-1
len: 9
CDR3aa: CSASREQFF

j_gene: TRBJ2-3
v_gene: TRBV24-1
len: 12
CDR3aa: CATSVAADTQYF

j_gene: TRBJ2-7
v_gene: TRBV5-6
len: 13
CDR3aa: CASSVGVSYEQYF

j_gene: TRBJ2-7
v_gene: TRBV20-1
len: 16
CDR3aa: CSARDWTPGQHYEQYF

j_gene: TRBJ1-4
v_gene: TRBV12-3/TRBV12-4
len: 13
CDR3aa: CASSSGGYEKLFF

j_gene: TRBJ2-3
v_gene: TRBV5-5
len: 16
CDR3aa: CASSLSGGLLTDTQYF

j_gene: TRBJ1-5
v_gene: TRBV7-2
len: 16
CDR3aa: CASSQVGAEGNQPQHF